This TCR beta chain is from a study of regulatory T cells in long-lasting Graves disease. This clonotype was recorded many times. Sequencing libraries for TCR beta were prepared with iRepertoire HTBI primers and Arm-PCR of CDR3 regions. TCRdb independently ran MiXCR on the multiplex PCR reads; one entry per CDR3 protein. The sample contains some 470,000 distinct CDR3 sequences, 20% to 25% of which appear only once. Noted time point: persistent/refractory GD, antithyroid drugs over 5 years with positive TRAb. The authors made the TCR library using RNA they extracted from PBMCs. The sequence was obtained from a female donor with Graves disease. The sample in question was peripheral blood mononuclear cells (PBMCs), obtained when the disease was refractory, from a patient treated with antithyroid drugs.

The CDR3 here is CASSRPGLAREQYF. The CDR3 nucleotides are TGTGCCAGCAGTCGACCGGGACTAGCACGCGAGCAGTACTTC. The gene calls are TRBV6-1 and TRBJ2-7; 9 bases line up with TRBD2. The junction had 8 bases not matched to a gene; V was cut back by 5 bases and J by 6 bases. CDR3 length equals 14 residues. Looked up from germline, CDR1 is MNHNS and CDR2 is SASEGT.